This T cell receptor (beta chain) is from a study of PD-1 blockade in classical Hodgkin lymphoma. General observations from the study: Reports indicated that newly diagnosed patients had lower baseline TCR diversity than healthy donors did. Sources of repertoire differences remain undefined, possibly disease activity or prior therapy.

Described time point: newly diagnosed, previously untreated cHL patient sample. Assay used: immunoSEQ multiplex PCR; TCRdb lists only in-frame clones, some missing. The profile shows tens of thousands of clones, roughly 91% of them singletons. On this clone itself: Its antigen is currently unknown.

The source is a human donor with classical Hodgkin lymphoma. The sample comprised peripheral blood mononuclear cells (PBMCs).

The CDR3 is CASIRRGAVSGYTF. The CDR3 DNA reads as TGTGCCAGCATTCGCAGGGGCGCGGTCAGTGGCTACACCTTC. The rearrangement uses TRBV6-6 and TRBJ1-2, with a tentative D call TRBD1 (6 bases). V lost 7 bases to trimming and J lost 7 bases, with 19 bases between them. CDR3 length equals 14 residues. CDR1 is MNHNY, CDR2 SVGAGI, per germline (reference sequence).